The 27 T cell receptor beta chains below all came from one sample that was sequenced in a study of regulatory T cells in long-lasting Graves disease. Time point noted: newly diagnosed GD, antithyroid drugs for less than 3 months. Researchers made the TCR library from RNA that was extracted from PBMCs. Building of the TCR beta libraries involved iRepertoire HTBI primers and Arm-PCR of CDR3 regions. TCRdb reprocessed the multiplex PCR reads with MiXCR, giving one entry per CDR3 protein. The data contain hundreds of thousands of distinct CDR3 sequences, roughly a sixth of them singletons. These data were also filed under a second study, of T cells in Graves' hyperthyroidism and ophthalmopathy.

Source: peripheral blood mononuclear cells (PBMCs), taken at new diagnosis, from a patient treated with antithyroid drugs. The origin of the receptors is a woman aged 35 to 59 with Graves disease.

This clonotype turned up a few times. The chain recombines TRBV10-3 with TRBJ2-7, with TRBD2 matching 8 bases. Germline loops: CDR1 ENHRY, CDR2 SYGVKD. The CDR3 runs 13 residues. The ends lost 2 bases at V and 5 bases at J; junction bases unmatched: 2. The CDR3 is CAISERSGDEQYF. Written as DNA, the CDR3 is TGTGCCATCAGTGAGCGTAGCGGGGACGAGCAGTACTTC.

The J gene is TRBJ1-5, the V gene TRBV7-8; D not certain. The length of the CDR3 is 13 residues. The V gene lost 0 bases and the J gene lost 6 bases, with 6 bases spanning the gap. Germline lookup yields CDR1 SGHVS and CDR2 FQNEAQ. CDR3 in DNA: TGTGCCAGCAGCTTAGCGACGAGTCAGCCCCAGCATTTT. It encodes CASSLATSQPQHF.

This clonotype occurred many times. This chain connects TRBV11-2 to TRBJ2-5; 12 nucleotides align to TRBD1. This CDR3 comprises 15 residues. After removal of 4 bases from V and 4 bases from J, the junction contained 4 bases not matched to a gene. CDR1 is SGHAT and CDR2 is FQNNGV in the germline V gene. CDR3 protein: CASSSRDRGRETQYF. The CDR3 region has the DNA TGTGCCAGCAGCTCCCGGGACAGGGGGCGAGAGACCCAGTACTTC. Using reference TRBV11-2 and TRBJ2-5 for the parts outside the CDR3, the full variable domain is EAGVAQSPRYKIIEKRQSVAFWCNPISGHATLYWYQQILGQGPKLLIQFQNNGVVDDSQLPKDRFSAERLKGVDSTLKIQPAKLEDSAVYLCASSSRDRGRETQYFGPGTRLLVL.

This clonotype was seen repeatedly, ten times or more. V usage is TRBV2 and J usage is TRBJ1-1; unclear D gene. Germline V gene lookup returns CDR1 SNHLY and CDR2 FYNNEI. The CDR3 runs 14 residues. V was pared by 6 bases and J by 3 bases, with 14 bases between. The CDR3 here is CASSSEGRDTEAFF. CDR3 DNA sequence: TGTGCCAGCAGCAGTGAGGGCCGGGACACTGAAGCTTTCTTT.

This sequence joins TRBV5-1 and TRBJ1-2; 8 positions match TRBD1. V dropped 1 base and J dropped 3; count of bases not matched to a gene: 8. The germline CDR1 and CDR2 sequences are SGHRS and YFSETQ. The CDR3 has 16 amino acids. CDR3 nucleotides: TGCGCCAGCAGCTTGACTACAGGGGGAGCTGACTATGGCTACACCTTC. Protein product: CASSLTTGGADYGYTF.

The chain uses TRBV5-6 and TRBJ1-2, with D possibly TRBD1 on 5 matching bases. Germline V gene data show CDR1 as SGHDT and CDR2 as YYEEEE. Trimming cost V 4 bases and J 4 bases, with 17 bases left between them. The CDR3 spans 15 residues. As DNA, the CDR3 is TGTGCCAGCAGCCGCCCCGGGGCGTCTTCCTATGGCTACACCTTC. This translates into CASSRPGASSYGYTF. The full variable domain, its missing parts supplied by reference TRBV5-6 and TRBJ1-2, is DAGVTQSPTHLIKTRGQQVTLRCSPKSGHDTVSWYQQALGQGPQFIFQYYEEEERQRGNFPDRFSGHQFPNYSSELNVNALLLGDSALYLCASSRPGASSYGYTFGSGTRLTVV.

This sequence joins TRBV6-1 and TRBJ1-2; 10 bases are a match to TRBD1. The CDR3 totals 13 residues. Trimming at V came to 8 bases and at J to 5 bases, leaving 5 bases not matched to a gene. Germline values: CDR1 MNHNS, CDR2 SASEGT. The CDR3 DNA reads TGTGCCAGCTTGGACAGGGGGACATATGGCTACACCTTC. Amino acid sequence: CASLDRGTYGYTF.

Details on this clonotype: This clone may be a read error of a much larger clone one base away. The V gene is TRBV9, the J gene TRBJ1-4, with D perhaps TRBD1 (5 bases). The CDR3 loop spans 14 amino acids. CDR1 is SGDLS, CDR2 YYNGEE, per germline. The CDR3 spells CAGSVTATNEKLFF. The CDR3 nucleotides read TGTGCCGGCAGCGTGACAGCGACTAATGAAAAACTGTTTTTT.

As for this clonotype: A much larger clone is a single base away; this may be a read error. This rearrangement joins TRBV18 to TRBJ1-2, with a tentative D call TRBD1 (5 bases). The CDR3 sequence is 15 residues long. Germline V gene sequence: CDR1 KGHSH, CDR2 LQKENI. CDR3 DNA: TGTACCAGCTCACCACCGATTCCAGGGAGTTTTGGCTACACCTTC. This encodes CTSSPPIPGSFGYTF.

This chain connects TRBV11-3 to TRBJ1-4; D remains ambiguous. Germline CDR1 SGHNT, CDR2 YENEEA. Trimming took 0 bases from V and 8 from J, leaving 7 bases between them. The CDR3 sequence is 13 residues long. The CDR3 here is CASSLDTAEKLFF. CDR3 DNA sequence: TGTGCCAGCAGCTTAGACACCGCGGAAAAACTGTTTTTT. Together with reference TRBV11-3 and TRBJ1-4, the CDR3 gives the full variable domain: EAGVVQSPRYKIIEKKQPVAFWCNPISGHNTLYWYLQNLGQGPELLIRYENEEAVDDSQLPKDRFSAERLKGVDSTLKIQPAELGDSAVYLCASSLDTAEKLFFGSGTQLSVL.

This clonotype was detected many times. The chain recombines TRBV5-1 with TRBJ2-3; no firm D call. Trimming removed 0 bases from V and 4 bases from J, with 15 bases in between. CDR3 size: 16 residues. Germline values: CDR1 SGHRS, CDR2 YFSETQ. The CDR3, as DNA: TGCGCCAGCAGCTTGGATCTGGTAGCAGTCGCAGATACGCAGTATTTT. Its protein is CASSLDLVAVADTQYF.

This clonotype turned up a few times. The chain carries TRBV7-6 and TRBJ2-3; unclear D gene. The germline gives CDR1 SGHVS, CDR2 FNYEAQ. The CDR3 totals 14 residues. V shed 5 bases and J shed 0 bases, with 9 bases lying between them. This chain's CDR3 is CASSPLYSTDTQYF. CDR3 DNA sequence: TGTGCCAGCAGCCCTCTATACAGCACAGATACGCAGTATTTT. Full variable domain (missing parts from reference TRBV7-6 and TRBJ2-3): GAGVSQSPRYKVTKRGQDVALRCDPISGHVSLYWYRQALGQGPEFLTYFNYEAQQDKSGLPNDRFSAERPEGSISTLTIQRTEQRDSAMYRCASSPLYSTDTQYFGPGTRLTVL.

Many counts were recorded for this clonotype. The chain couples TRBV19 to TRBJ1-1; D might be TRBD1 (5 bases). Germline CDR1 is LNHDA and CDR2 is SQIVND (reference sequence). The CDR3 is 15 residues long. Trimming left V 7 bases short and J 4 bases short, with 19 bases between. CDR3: CASIGGRERGTEAFF. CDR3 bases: TGTGCCAGTATTGGTGGCCGGGAGAGGGGCACTGAAGCTTTCTTT.

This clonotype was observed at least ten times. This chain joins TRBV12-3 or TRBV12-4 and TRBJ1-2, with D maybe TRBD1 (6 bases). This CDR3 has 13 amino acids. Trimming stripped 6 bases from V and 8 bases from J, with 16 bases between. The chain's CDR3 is CASRLTGSEGYTF. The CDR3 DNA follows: TGTGCCAGCAGGTTAACAGGGTCGGAAGGCTACACCTTC.

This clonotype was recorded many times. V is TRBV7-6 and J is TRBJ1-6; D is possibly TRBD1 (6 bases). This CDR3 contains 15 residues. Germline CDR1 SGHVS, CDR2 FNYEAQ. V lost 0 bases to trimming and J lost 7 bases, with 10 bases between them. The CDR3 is CASSLARTVNSPLHF. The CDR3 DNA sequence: TGTGCCAGCAGCTTAGCACGGACAGTAAATTCACCCCTCCACTTT.

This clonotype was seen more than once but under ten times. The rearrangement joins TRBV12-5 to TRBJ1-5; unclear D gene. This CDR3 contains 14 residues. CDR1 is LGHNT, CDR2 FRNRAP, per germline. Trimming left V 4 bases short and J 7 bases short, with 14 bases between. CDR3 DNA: TGTGCTAGTGGTTCCGGGCCCAAATCCCAGCCCCAGCATTTT. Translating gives CASGSGPKSQPQHF.

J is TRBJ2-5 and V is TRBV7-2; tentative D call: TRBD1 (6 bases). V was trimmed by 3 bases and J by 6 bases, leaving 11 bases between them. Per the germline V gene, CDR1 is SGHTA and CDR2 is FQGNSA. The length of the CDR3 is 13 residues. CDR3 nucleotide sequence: TGTGCCAGCAGCTTCGGGACACCCCAGACCCAGTACTTC. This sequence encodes CASSFGTPQTQYF.

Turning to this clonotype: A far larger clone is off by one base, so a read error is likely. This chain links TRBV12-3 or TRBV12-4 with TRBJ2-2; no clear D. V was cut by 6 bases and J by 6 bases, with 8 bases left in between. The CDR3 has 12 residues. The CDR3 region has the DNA TGTGCCAGCAGCAACCAGGCCGGGGAGCTGTTTTTT. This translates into CASSNQAGELFF.

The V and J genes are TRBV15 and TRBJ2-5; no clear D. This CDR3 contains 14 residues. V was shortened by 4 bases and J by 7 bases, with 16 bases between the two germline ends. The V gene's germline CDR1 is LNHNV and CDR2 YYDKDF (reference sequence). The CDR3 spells CATSTSVGFGTQYF. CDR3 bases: TGTGCCACCAGCACTTCGGTGGGCTTTGGGACCCAGTACTTC.

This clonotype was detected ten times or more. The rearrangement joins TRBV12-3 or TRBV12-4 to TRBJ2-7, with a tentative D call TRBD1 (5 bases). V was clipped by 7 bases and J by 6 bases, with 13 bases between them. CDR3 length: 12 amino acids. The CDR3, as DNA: TGTGCCAGCAATCAGGGATCGGGCGAGCAGTACTTC. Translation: CASNQGSGEQYF.

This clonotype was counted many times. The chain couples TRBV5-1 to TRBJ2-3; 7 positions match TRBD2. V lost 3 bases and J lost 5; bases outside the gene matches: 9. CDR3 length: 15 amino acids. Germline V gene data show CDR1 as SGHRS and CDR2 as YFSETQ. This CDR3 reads CASSWEGHGGDTQYF. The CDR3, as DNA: TGCGCCAGCAGCTGGGAGGGGCACGGAGGAGATACGCAGTATTTT. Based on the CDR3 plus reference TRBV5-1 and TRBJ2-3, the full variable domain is KAGVTQTPRYLIKTRGQQVTLSCSPISGHRSVSWYQQTPGQGLQFLFEYFSETQRNKGNFPGRFSGRQFSNSRSEMNVSTLELGDSALYLCASSWEGHGGDTQYFGPGTRLTVL.

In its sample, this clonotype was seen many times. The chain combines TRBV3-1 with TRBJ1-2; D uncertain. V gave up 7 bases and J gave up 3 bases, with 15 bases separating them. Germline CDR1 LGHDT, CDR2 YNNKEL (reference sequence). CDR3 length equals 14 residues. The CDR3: CASTPSRKHYGYTF. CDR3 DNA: TGTGCCAGCACCCCGTCGAGGAAACACTATGGCTACACCTTC.

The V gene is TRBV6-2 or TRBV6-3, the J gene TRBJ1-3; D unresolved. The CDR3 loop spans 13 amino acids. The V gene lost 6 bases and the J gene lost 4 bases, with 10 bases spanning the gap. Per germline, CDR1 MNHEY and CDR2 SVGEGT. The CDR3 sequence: CASRRGNGNTIYF. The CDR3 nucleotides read TGTGCCAGCAGAAGAGGGAACGGAAACACCATATATTTT.

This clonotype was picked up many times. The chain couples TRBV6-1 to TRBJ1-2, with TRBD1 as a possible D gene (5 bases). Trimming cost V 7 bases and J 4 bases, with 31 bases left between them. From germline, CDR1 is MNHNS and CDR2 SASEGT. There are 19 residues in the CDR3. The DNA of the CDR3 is TGTGCCAGCATACCCAATTTCGAACAGGAATGGGGGAATAGCTATGGCTACACCTTC. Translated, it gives CASIPNFEQEWGNSYGYTF.

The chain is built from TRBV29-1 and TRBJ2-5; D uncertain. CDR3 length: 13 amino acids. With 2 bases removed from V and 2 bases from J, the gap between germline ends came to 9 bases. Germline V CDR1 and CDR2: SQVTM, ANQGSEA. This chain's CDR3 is CSVEIGLQETQYF. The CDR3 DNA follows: TGCAGCGTTGAAATAGGCTTGCAAGAGACCCAGTACTTC.

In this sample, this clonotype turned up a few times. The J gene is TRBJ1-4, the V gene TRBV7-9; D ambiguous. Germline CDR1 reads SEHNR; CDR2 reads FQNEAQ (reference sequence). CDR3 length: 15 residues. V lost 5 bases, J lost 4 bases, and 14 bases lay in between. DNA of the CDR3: TGTGCCAGCAGCACAGACCGACGGTTTAATGAAAAACTGTTTTTT. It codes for CASSTDRRFNEKLFF.

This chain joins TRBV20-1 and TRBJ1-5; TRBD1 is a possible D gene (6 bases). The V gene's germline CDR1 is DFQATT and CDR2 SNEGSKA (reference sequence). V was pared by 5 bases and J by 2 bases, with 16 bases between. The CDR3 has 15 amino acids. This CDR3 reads CSAPRAGAGNQPQHF. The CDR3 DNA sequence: TGCAGTGCTCCCAGGGCGGGGGCCGGCAATCAGCCCCAGCATTTT.